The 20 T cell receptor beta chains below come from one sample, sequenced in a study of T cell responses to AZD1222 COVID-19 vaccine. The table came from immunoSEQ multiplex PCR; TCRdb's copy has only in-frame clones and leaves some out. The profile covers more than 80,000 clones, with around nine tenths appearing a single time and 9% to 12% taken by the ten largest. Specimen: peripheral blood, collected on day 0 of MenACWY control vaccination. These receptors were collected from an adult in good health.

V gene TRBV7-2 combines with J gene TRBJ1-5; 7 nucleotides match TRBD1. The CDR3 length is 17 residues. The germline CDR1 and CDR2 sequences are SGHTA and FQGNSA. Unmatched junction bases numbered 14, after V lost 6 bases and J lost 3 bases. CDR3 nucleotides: TGTGCCAGCAGTCCTACCTCCGGGACAGCCAACAATCAGCCCCAGCATTTT. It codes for CASSPTSGTANNQPQHF.

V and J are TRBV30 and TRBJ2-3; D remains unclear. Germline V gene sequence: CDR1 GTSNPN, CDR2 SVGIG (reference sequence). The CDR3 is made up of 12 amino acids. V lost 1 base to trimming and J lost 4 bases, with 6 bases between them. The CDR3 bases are TGTGCCTGGAGTGAAGGGCCAGATACGCAGTATTTT. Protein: CAWSEGPDTQYF.

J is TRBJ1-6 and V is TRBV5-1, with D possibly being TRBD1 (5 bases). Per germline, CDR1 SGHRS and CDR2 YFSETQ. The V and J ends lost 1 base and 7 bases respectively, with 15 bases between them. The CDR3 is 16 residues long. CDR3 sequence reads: CASSLTGPSGNSPLHF. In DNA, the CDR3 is TGCGCCAGCAGCTTGACGGGACCTAGTGGGAATTCACCCCTCCACTTT.

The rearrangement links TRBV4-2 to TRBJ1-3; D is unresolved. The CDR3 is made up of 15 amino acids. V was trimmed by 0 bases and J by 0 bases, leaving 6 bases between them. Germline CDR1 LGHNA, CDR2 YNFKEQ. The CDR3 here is CASSQDSFSGNTIYF. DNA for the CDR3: TGTGCCAGCAGCCAAGACAGTTTCTCTGGAAACACCATATATTTT.

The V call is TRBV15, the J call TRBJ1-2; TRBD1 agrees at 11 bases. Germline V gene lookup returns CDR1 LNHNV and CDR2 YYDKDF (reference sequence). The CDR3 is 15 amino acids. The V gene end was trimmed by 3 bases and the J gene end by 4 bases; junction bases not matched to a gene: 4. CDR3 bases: TGTGCCACCAGCAGGGGGACAGGGGGTATCTATGGCTACACCTTC. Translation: CATSRGTGGIYGYTF.

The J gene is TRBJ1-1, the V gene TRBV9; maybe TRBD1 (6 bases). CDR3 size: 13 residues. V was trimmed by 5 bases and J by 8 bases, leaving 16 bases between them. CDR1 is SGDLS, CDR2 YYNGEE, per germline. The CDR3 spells CASSDTTGPEAFF. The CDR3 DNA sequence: TGTGCCAGCAGTGATACCACAGGGCCCGAAGCTTTCTTT.

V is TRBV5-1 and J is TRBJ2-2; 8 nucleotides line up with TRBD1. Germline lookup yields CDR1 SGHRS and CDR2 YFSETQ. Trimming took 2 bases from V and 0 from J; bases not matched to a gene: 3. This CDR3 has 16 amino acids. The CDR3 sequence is CASSFQGQANTGELFF. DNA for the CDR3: TGCGCCAGCAGCTTTCAGGGACAGGCGAACACCGGGGAGCTGTTTTTT.

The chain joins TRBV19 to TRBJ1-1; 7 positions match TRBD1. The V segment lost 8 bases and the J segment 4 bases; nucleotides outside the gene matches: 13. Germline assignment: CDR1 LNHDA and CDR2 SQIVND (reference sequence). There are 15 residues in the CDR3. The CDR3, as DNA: TGTGCCAGTCAGGGGGAGGGTTGGTTAAGCACTGAAGCTTTCTTT. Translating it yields CASQGEGWLSTEAFF.

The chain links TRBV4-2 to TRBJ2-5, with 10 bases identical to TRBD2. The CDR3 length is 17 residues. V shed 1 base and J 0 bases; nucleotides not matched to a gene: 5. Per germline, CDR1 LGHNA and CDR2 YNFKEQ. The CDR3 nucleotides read TGTGCCAGCAGCCAAGGGCTAGCGGGGGCGTACCAAGAGACCCAGTACTTC. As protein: CASSQGLAGAYQETQYF.

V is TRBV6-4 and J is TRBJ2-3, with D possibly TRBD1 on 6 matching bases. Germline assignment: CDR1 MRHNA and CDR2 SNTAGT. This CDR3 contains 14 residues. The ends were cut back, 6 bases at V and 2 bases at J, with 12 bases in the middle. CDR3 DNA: TGTGCCAGCAGGGCGACAGGCACCACAGATACGCAGTATTTT. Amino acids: CASRATGTTDTQYF.

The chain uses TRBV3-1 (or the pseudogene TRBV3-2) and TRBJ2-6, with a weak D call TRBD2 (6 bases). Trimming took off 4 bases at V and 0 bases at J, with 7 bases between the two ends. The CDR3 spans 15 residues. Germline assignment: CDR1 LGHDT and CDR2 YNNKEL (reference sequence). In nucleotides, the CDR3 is TGTGCCAGCAGCCCGCGGGACTCTGGGGCCAACGTCCTGACTTTC. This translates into CASSPRDSGANVLTF.

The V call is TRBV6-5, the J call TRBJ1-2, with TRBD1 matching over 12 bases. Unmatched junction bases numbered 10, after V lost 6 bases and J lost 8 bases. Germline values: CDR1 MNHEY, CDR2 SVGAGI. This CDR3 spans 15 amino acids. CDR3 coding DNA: TGTGCCAGCAGCATACCGGGACAGGGGGCAGGGGGCTACACCTTC. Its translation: CASSIPGQGAGGYTF.

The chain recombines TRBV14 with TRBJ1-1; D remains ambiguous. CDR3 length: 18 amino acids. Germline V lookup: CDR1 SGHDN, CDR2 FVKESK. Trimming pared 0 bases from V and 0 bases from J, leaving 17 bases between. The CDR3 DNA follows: TGTGCCAGCAGCCAAGATCAAGTTAAGCGTGGGTTGAACACTGAAGCTTTCTTT. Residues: CASSQDQVKRGLNTEAFF.

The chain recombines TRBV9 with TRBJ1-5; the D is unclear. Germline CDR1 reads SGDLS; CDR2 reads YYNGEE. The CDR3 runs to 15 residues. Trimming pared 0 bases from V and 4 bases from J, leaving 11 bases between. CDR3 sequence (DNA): TGTGCCAGCAGCGTAGACGCAGGATTGAATCAGCCCCAGCATTTT. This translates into CASSVDAGLNQPQHF.

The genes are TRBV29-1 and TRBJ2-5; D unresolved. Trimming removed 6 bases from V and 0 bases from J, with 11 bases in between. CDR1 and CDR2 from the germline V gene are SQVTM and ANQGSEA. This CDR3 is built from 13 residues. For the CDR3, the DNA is TGCAGCGTGGTTGACGCGGACCAAGAGACCCAGTACTTC. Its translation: CSVVDADQETQYF.

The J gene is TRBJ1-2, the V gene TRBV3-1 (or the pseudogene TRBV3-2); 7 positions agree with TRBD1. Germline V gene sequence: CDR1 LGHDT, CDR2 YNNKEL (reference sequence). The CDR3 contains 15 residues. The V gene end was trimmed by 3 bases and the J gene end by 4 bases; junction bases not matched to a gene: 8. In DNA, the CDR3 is TGTGCCAGCAGCCAGTTCGACAGGGCGGGCTATGGCTACACCTTC. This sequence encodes CASSQFDRAGYGYTF.

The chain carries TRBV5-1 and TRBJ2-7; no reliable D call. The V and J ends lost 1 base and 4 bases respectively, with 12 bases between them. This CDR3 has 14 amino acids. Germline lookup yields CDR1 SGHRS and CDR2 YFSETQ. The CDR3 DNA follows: TGCGCCAGCAGCTTGACTGCCCAGGCTTACGAGCAGTACTTC. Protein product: CASSLTAQAYEQYF.

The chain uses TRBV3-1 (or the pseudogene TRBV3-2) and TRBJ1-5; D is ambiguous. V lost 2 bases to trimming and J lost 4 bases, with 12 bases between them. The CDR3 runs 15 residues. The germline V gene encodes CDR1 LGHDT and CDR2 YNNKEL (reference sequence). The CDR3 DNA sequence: TGTGCCAGCAGCCAAAGCGCCCGTGAGAATCAGCCCCAGCATTTT. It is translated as CASSQSARENQPQHF.

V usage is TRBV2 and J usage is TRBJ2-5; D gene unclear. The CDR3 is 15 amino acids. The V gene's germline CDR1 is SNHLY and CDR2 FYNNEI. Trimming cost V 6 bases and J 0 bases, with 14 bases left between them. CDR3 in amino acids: CASRDEPLYQETQYF. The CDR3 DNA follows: TGTGCCAGCAGGGACGAACCTTTATACCAAGAGACCCAGTACTTC.

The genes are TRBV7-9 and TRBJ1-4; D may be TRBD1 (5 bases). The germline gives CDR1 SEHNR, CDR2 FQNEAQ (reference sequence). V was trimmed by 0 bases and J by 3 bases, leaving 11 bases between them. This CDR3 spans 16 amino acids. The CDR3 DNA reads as TGTGCCAGCAGCTTAGCTCTCGCAGGGTCTAATGAAAAACTGTTTTTT. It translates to CASSLALAGSNEKLFF.